The rows below give T cell receptor beta chains drawn from one sample of a study of CXCR3-negative and CXCR3-positive naive CD8 T cells. From the 5' RACE reads, TCRdb lists one entry per CDR3 protein and no DNA. The ten most abundant clones cover approximately 0.93% of a sample with some 9,600 distinct CDR3 sequences. The sample was naive CXCR3- CD8+ T cells from blood. The source is a human donor in good health. Some clones in this sample may be carry-over from other donors' samples. Both conserved end residues are part of each CDR3. Only part of the rows carry a size: once, few, many, or a class if the clone is expanded.

J gene: TRBJ2-1
CDR3 length: 15
clone size: NA
V gene: TRBV19
CDR3 protein: CASSLLAGATDEQFF

J gene: TRBJ1-1
CDR3 length: 14
clone size: NA
V gene: TRBV14
CDR3 protein: CASSQGRSIPEAFF

J gene: TRBJ1-2
CDR3 length: 16
clone size: medium-sized
V gene: TRBV9
CDR3 protein: CASSVGRSTGNYGYTF

J gene: TRBJ1-2
CDR3 length: 13
clone size: NA
V gene: TRBV29-1
CDR3 protein: CSVEQTVNYGYTF

J gene: TRBJ1-2
CDR3 length: 14
clone size: medium-sized
V gene: TRBV29-1
CDR3 protein: CSVTTGNSNYGYTF

J gene: TRBJ2-1
CDR3 length: 15
clone size: NA
V gene: TRBV7-9
CDR3 protein: CASSSEVTSHNEQFF

J gene: TRBJ2-3
CDR3 length: 12
clone size: NA
V gene: TRBV12-3/TRBV12-4
CDR3 protein: CASTLGADTQYF

J gene: TRBJ2-3
CDR3 length: 13
clone size: medium-sized
V gene: TRBV11-1
CDR3 protein: CASSQPGQDTQYF

J gene: TRBJ2-3
CDR3 length: 15
clone size: medium-sized
V gene: TRBV27
CDR3 protein: CASSLFAGSTDTQYF

J gene: TRBJ2-2
CDR3 length: 15
clone size: medium-sized
V gene: TRBV28
CDR3 protein: CASRWGQPNTGELFF

J gene: TRBJ2-5
CDR3 length: 16
clone size: medium-sized
V gene: TRBV4-1
CDR3 protein: CASSPSGTGGQETQYF

J gene: TRBJ1-3
CDR3 length: 14
clone size: medium-sized
V gene: TRBV29-1
CDR3 protein: CSVVNVHSGNTIYF

J gene: TRBJ2-5
CDR3 length: 14
clone size: NA
V gene: TRBV5-1
CDR3 protein: CASSPQAYQETQYF

J gene: TRBJ2-2
CDR3 length: 15
clone size: NA
V gene: TRBV4-1
CDR3 protein: CASSLVGSGTGELFF

J gene: TRBJ2-1
CDR3 length: 15
clone size: NA
V gene: TRBV19
CDR3 protein: CASKELGGSYNEQFF

J gene: TRBJ2-1
CDR3 length: 13
clone size: NA
V gene: TRBV6-5
CDR3 protein: CASSQGALNEQFF

J gene: TRBJ2-1
CDR3 length: 15
clone size: NA
V gene: TRBV6-2/TRBV6-3
CDR3 protein: CASMTAGQVYNEQFF

J gene: TRBJ2-2
CDR3 length: 14
clone size: NA
V gene: TRBV13
CDR3 protein: CASSLAGAAGELFF

J gene: TRBJ2-3
CDR3 length: 14
clone size: NA
V gene: TRBV29-1
CDR3 protein: CSVDDSGRTDTQYF

J gene: TRBJ1-1
CDR3 length: 14
clone size: NA
V gene: TRBV29-1
CDR3 protein: CSVDDANLNTEAFF

J gene: TRBJ1-1
CDR3 length: 12
clone size: NA
V gene: TRBV29-1
CDR3 protein: CSVVLRVPEAFF

J gene: TRBJ2-1
CDR3 length: 16
clone size: medium-sized
V gene: TRBV14
CDR3 protein: CASSQPRDSKNNEQFF

J gene: TRBJ1-4
CDR3 length: 14
clone size: NA
V gene: TRBV5-1
CDR3 protein: CASSDRDRNEKLFF

J gene: TRBJ2-1
CDR3 length: 13
clone size: NA
V gene: TRBV29-1
CDR3 protein: CSASGGSYNEQFF

J gene: TRBJ2-1
CDR3 length: 16
clone size: NA
V gene: TRBV29-1
CDR3 protein: CSVYFSREPRGNEQFF

J gene: TRBJ2-3
CDR3 length: 13
clone size: NA
V gene: TRBV2
CDR3 protein: CASSQGTPDTQYF

J gene: TRBJ1-1
CDR3 length: 11
clone size: medium-sized
V gene: TRBV20-1
CDR3 protein: CSARGLGEAFF

J gene: TRBJ2-3
CDR3 length: 15
clone size: medium-sized
V gene: TRBV20-1
CDR3 protein: CSARDWPRGTDTQYF